Presented here are 15 T cell receptor beta chains from one specimen sequenced in a study of radiotherapy plus CTLA-4 blockade in lung cancer. Here immunoSEQ multiplex PCR was the method, and the copy in TCRdb shows in-frame clones only, minus some. The repertoire holds tens of thousands of clones, with approximately 83% as singletons. The sequencing used peripheral blood, collected from a patient treated with radiotherapy plus ipilimumab. The receptors shown here come from a human donor with non-small cell lung cancer who had a partial response to radiotherapy plus ipilimumab.

This chain connects TRBV6-1 to TRBJ2-2; 10 positions agree with TRBD1. The V gene end was trimmed by 5 bases and the J gene end by 5 bases; junction bases not matched to a gene: 5. Looked up from germline, CDR1 is MNHNS and CDR2 is SASEGT. This CDR3 region has 15 residues. The CDR3 sequence: CASSIPGQGTGELFF. DNA for the CDR3: TGTGCCAGCAGTATACCGGGACAGGGGACCGGGGAGCTGTTTTTT.

This clone is a singleton in its sample. The V and J genes are TRBV18 and TRBJ1-1; D call uncertain. In germline, CDR1 is KGHSH, CDR2 LQKENI. Trimming pared 0 bases from V and 4 bases from J, leaving 12 bases between. This CDR3 region has 15 residues. CDR3 nucleotides: TGTGCCAGCTCACCACCCGCCAAGGGAGTCACTGAAGCTTTCTTT. Translated: CASSPPAKGVTEAFF.

The chain carries TRBV27 and TRBJ1-2; 12 bases match TRBD1. Germline V gene sequence: CDR1 MNHEY, CDR2 SMNVEV (reference sequence). V was clipped by 7 bases and J by 5 bases; unmatched bases: 14. This CDR3 has 17 residues. CDR3 loop: CASTSGTGGSVGYGYTF. DNA of the CDR3: TGTGCCAGCACTTCGGGGACAGGGGGCTCCGTAGGGTATGGCTACACCTTC.

The chain has TRBV5-4 and TRBJ2-3, with 11 bases matching TRBD1. The CDR3 totals 15 residues. Unmatched junction bases numbered 6, after V lost 6 bases and J lost 3 bases. Germline CDR1 reads SGHNT; CDR2 reads YYREEE (reference sequence). The CDR3 DNA reads TGTGCCAGCAAAACCCGGGACAGGGGGACAGATACGCAGTATTTT. It translates to CASKTRDRGTDTQYF.

Here the CDR3 DNA reads TGCGCCAGCAGCTTGTCGGGACAGGGCGATCAGCCCCAGCATTTT. It encodes CASSLSGQGDQPQHF. V and J are TRBV5-1 and TRBJ1-5; 9 bases match TRBD1. Germline loops: CDR1 SGHRS, CDR2 YFSETQ. The CDR3 sequence is 15 residues long. The V and J ends lost 1 base and 5 bases, in that order; junction bases with no gene match: 4.

This clone was seen just once. The chain recombines TRBV6-1 with TRBJ2-7, with a possible D match to TRBD2 (6 bases). From germline, CDR1 is MNHNS and CDR2 SASEGT. CDR3 length: 18 residues. V lost 4 bases, J lost 0 bases, and 22 bases lay in between. CDR3 bases: TGTGCCAGCAGTGTCCGGCCCCCCGGGACTGGAGTCTCCTACGAGCAGTACTTC. This translates into CASSVRPPGTGVSYEQYF.

The V gene is TRBV11-3, the J gene TRBJ1-1, with D possibly matching TRBD1 (6 bases). The CDR3 runs 14 residues. V was clipped by 5 bases and J by 1 base, with 11 bases between them. Germline CDR1 reads SGHNT; CDR2 reads YENEEA. The DNA for the CDR3 is TGTGCCAGCAGCCTACAGGGCGAGAACACTGAAGCTTTCTTT. Its protein is CASSLQGENTEAFF.

The V call is TRBV28, the J call TRBJ2-7, with TRBD1 identical over 8 bases. V dropped 4 bases and J dropped 6; count of bases not matched to a gene: 11. CDR1 is MDHEN and CDR2 is SYDVKM in the germline V gene. The CDR3 sequence is 15 residues long. In DNA form, the CDR3 reads TGTGCCAGCAGTTCGTCCGGGACAGGAAGGAGCGAGCAGTACTTC. It specifies CASSSSGTGRSEQYF. Complete variable domain (other parts from reference TRBV28 and TRBJ2-7): DVKVTQSSRYLVKRTGEKVFLECVQDMDHENMFWYRQDPGLGLRLIYFSYDVKMKEKGDIPEGYSVSREKKERFSLILESASTNQTSMYLCASSSSGTGRSEQYFGPGTRLTVT.

The V call is TRBV7-2, the J call TRBJ1-2, with no clear D. This CDR3 is 15 amino acids long. Trimming shortened V by 1 base and J by 0 bases, and 9 bases separated the two germline ends. Per the germline V gene, CDR1 is SGHTA and CDR2 is FQGNSA. CDR3 bases: TGTGCCAGCAGCTTAGTTCAGACTACTAACTATGGCTACACCTTC. This sequence encodes CASSLVQTTNYGYTF.

The J gene is TRBJ2-5, the V gene TRBV11-2; TRBD2 might be the D (6 bases). The ends were cut back, 3 bases at V and 2 bases at J, with 7 bases in the middle. The CDR3 loop spans 13 amino acids. Germline V gene sequence: CDR1 SGHAT, CDR2 FQNNGV. The CDR3: CASSFGGQETQYF. The CDR3 DNA reads as TGTGCCAGCAGCTTCGGGGGACAAGAGACCCAGTACTTC.

This clone was recorded many times. The rearrangement links TRBV19 to TRBJ2-7, with a weak D call TRBD1 (6 bases). CDR1 is LNHDA and CDR2 is SQIVND in the germline V gene (reference sequence). The CDR3 has 14 amino acids. V lost 6 bases, J lost 0 bases, and 12 bases lay in between. CDR3 amino acids: CASRLDSSSYEQYF. DNA for the CDR3: TGTGCCAGTAGACTGGACAGTAGCTCCTACGAGCAGTACTTC.

The chain recombines TRBV5-6 with TRBJ1-1; TRBD1 aligns across 9 bases. J lost 6 bases, V lost 1 base, and 10 bases had no gene match. Looked up from germline, CDR1 is SGHDT and CDR2 is YYEEEE. CDR3 length equals 16 residues. CDR3 amino acids: CASSLLGRDRDAEAFF. The CDR3 DNA reads as TGTGCCAGCAGCTTGTTAGGCAGGGACAGGGACGCTGAAGCTTTCTTT.

The chain couples TRBV28 to TRBJ2-3; D unresolved. V was shortened by 6 bases and J by 3 bases, with 7 bases between the two germline ends. This CDR3 comprises 12 residues. Germline values: CDR1 MDHEN, CDR2 SYDVKM. The CDR3 sequence: CASSVVTDTQYF. CDR3 DNA sequence: TGTGCCAGCAGCGTCGTGACAGATACGCAGTATTTT.

Only a few counts were recorded for this clone. The V gene is TRBV2, the J gene TRBJ1-2; unclear D gene. Germline CDR1 and CDR2: SNHLY and FYNNEI. This CDR3 region has 15 residues. The V gene lost 2 bases and the J gene lost 2 bases, with 12 bases spanning the gap. In DNA, the CDR3 is TGTGCCAGCAGTGAAAATGAGATGTCGAACTATGGCTACACCTTC. Residues: CASSENEMSNYGYTF. Drawing the rest from reference TRBV2 and TRBJ1-2, the complete variable domain is EPEVTQTPSHQVTQMGQEVILRCVPISNHLYFYWYRQILGQKVEFLVSFYNNEISEKSEIFDDQFSVERPDGSNFTLKIRSTKLEDSAMYFCASSENEMSNYGYTFGSGTRLTVV.

The chain couples TRBV7-8 to TRBJ1-3, with 9 bases aligning to TRBD1. The CDR3 is 14 residues long. Germline CDR1 and CDR2: SGHVS and FQNEAQ. V was clipped by 5 bases and J by 5 bases; unmatched bases: 4. CDR3 nucleotide sequence: TGTGCCAGCAGCCCCGGGACAGGGCGAAACACCATATATTTT. Translating it yields CASSPGTGRNTIYF.